The 21 T cell receptor beta chains listed next were all sequenced from one sample in a study of patients and donors after allogeneic stem cell transplantation. Using its own MiXCR run on the RT-PCR reads, TCRdb lists one record per CDR3 protein. The sample shows over 400,000 distinct CDR3 sequences, under 20% of them seen only once. The specimen sequenced was blood, either unsorted or a sorted T cell fraction (not recorded which). The receptors stem from a human donor who was either an allogeneic HSCT recipient or a stem cell or donor lymphocyte infusion donor (not recorded which). It is not recorded whose cells these are; they may come from a transplant donor.

A few counts support this clonotype. The chain couples TRBV14 to TRBJ2-1, with D tentatively TRBD2 (5 bases). Deletions cut 1 base from V and 2 bases from J, with 15 bases between. In germline, CDR1 is SGHDN, CDR2 FVKESK. This CDR3 has 17 amino acids. The CDR3 coding sequence is TGTGCCAGCAGCCAAGGTGGGTTCGGGGTGACCTACAATGAGCAGTTCTTC. Translation gives CASSQGGFGVTYNEQFF.

V and J are TRBV7-2 and TRBJ2-7; the match to TRBD1 covers 8 bases. Trimming cost V 5 bases and J 6 bases; bases outside gene matches: 3. This CDR3 spans 12 amino acids. Germline assignment: CDR1 SGHTA and CDR2 FQGNSA. CDR3: CASSGGTGEQYF. CDR3 sequence (DNA): TGTGCCAGCAGCGGGGGGACAGGCGAGCAGTACTTC.

V gene TRBV12-3 or TRBV12-4 combines with J gene TRBJ2-2, with 10 bases aligning to TRBD2. The junction had 5 bases not matched to a gene; V was cut back by 2 bases and J by 2 bases. The CDR3 is 17 residues long. The CDR3 protein is CASSLLAGVSNTGELFF. The CDR3, as DNA: TGTGCCAGCAGTTTACTAGCGGGGGTATCTAACACCGGGGAGCTGTTTTTT.

This rearrangement joins TRBV15 to TRBJ1-5; no reliable D call. From germline, CDR1 is LNHNV and CDR2 YYDKDF (reference sequence). This CDR3 is built from 15 residues. The V gene lost 5 bases and the J gene lost 1 base, with 12 bases spanning the gap. The CDR3 sequence: CATSDGAVSNQPQHF. CDR3 DNA: TGTGCCACCAGCGATGGAGCGGTAAGCAATCAGCCCCAGCATTTT.

J is TRBJ2-1 and V is TRBV5-6, with TRBD2 matching 13 bases. Trimming at V came to 1 base and at J to 1 base, leaving 14 bases not matched to a gene. The CDR3 has 21 amino acids. Germline assignment: CDR1 SGHDT and CDR2 YYEEEE. CDR3 nucleotide sequence: TGTGCCAGCAGCTTGATCAGAGAAGGACTAGCGGGAGCGAAGTCCTACAATGAGCAGTTCTTC. Protein sequence: CASSLIREGLAGAKSYNEQFF.

This chain connects TRBV12-3 or TRBV12-4 to TRBJ2-1; TRBD2 matches 7 bases. Trimming cost V 3 bases and J 6 bases; bases outside gene matches: 8. The CDR3 runs to 15 residues. The CDR3 nucleotides are TGTGCCAGCAGTTTTGGGCGGGAGCTTTTCAATGAGCAGTTCTTC. Protein sequence: CASSFGRELFNEQFF.

V gene TRBV6-1 combines with J gene TRBJ1-3, with TRBD1 matching 12 bases. This CDR3 is built from 15 residues. Germline V CDR1 and CDR2: MNHNS, SASEGT. V lost 6 bases, J lost 7 bases, and 7 bases stayed unmatched. Written as DNA, the CDR3 is TGTGCCAGCAGCTGGGGACAGGGGGCGCGGAACACCATATATTTT. Amino acids: CASSWGQGARNTIYF.

V gene TRBV20-1 combines with J gene TRBJ2-1, with D tentatively TRBD2 (6 bases). Trimming removed 4 bases at V and 7 bases at J, with 20 bases between. The CDR3 totals 15 residues. The germline V gene encodes CDR1 DFQATT and CDR2 SNEGSKA (reference sequence). CDR3 sequence (DNA): TGCAGTGCTATTCTAGCGCTCGGGTTGGGGAATGAGCAGTTCTTC. This codes for CSAILALGLGNEQFF.

This clonotype was observed a few times. The chain combines TRBV9 with TRBJ1-1; 9 nucleotides match TRBD1. The V and J ends lost 3 bases and 5 bases, in that order; junction bases with no gene match: 11. Per the germline V gene, CDR1 is SGDLS and CDR2 is YYNGEE. The CDR3 consists of 16 residues. The CDR3 sequence: CASSASETGGRTEAFF. Written as DNA, the CDR3 is TGTGCCAGCAGCGCCAGCGAGACAGGGGGGCGGACTGAAGCTTTCTTT.

The sample holds a few counts of this clonotype. This chain joins TRBV2 and TRBJ1-1; D is uncertain. The CDR3 spans 14 residues. Germline CDR1 reads SNHLY; CDR2 reads FYNNEI. V lost 11 bases and J lost 4, with 20 bases in between. CDR3 in amino acids: CAPHCCLGSTEAFF. CDR3 bases: TGTGCCCCCCATTGCTGTCTGGGGAGCACTGAAGCTTTCTTT.

This clonotype occurred many times. V is TRBV20-1 and J is TRBJ2-2, with D uncertain. Trimming shortened V by 5 bases and J by 9 bases, and 19 bases separated the two germline ends. This CDR3 is 14 amino acids long. Germline CDR1 DFQATT, CDR2 SNEGSKA (reference sequence). DNA for the CDR3: TGCAGTGCTTCTACCGGCTCTCTCGCCCGGGAGCTGTTTTTT. Its protein product is CSASTGSLARELFF.

This clonotype was detected only a few times. V usage is TRBV5-6 and J usage is TRBJ2-7, with 7 positions matching TRBD2. The germline V gene encodes CDR1 SGHDT and CDR2 YYEEEE. V lost 0 bases and J lost 3; bases outside the gene matches: 3. This CDR3 contains 14 residues. As DNA, the CDR3 is TGTGCCAGCAGCTTGGCACTAGCGATCTACGAGCAGTACTTC. It specifies CASSLALAIYEQYF.

This clonotype appeared a few times. The chain combines TRBV18 with TRBJ1-2, with D hard to call. Germline CDR1 KGHSH, CDR2 LQKENI. The CDR3 contains 15 residues. The germline V and J ends were trimmed by 3 bases and 6 bases, with 17 bases remaining between them. The CDR3 region is CASSPPPGTTHGYTF. CDR3 DNA sequence: TGTGCCAGCTCACCCCCACCGGGCACGACCCATGGCTACACCTTC. The whole variable domain, filled in from reference TRBV18 and TRBJ1-2, reads NAGVMQNPRHLVRRRGQEARLRCSPMKGHSHVYWYRQLPEEGLKFMVYLQKENIIDESGMPKERFSAEFPKEGPSILRIQQVVRGDSAAYFCASSPPPGTTHGYTFGSGTRLTVV.

The chain combines TRBV4-1 with TRBJ1-3; perhaps TRBD1 as D (5 bases). With 4 bases removed from V and 4 bases from J, the gap between germline ends came to 11 bases. This CDR3 is 14 amino acids long. From germline, CDR1 is MGHRA and CDR2 YSYEKL. The CDR3 here is CASSLRDVGNTIYF. In nucleotides, the CDR3 is TGCGCCAGCAGCCTCCGGGACGTGGGAAACACCATATATTTT.

This clonotype showed up just a few times. V is TRBV15 and J is TRBJ1-1, with D hard to call. Between the trimmed V and J ends, which lost 5 bases and 11 bases, there was a span of 15 bases. Germline V lookup: CDR1 LNHNV, CDR2 YYDKDF (reference sequence). The CDR3 extends over 12 amino acids. The CDR3 reads CATSDAAGRAFF. The CDR3 nucleotides are TGTGCCACCAGCGATGCGGCGGGAAGGGCTTTCTTT.

In this sample, this clonotype turned up a few times. V and J are TRBV5-1 and TRBJ2-3, with a tentative D call TRBD2 (6 bases). The CDR3 loop spans 17 amino acids. V was trimmed by 4 bases and J by 2 bases, leaving 20 bases between them. Germline assignment: CDR1 SGHRS and CDR2 YFSETQ. The CDR3 DNA reads as TGCGCCAGCAGCCGGACTACGACAGCCTCCCTCACAGATACGCAGTATTTT. Protein sequence: CASSRTTTASLTDTQYF.

The table lists this clonotype with a few counts. CDR3: CSAKEGLSGTQYF. The CDR3 region has the DNA TGCAGTGCCAAAGAGGGACTGTCAGGGACGCAGTATTTT. The chain links TRBV20-1 to TRBJ2-3, with a tentative D call TRBD2 (6 bases). V shed 6 bases and J shed 9 bases, with 19 bases lying between them. Germline assignment: CDR1 DFQATT and CDR2 SNEGSKA (reference sequence). CDR3 length: 13 amino acids.

The CDR3 spells CASSEALSSLLGYEQFF. CDR3 in DNA: TGTGCCAGCAGTGAAGCGCTGTCTTCCCTCCTTGGCTATGAGCAGTTCTTC. The V call is TRBV6-1, the J call TRBJ2-1; D not certain. V shed 0 bases and J shed 8 bases, with 20 bases lying between them. The length of the CDR3 is 17 residues. Germline values: CDR1 MNHNS, CDR2 SASEGT.

This clonotype has ten or more counts. This sequence joins TRBV29-1 and TRBJ1-2, with D hard to call. CDR1 is SQVTM and CDR2 is ANQGSEA in the germline V gene. The CDR3 is 14 amino acids. Trimming took 0 bases from V and 9 from J, leaving 17 bases between them. In nucleotides, the CDR3 is TGCAGCGTTGAAGAACCTGGGCCCGGAGGTTGCTACACCTTC. This sequence encodes CSVEEPGPGGCYTF.

This clonotype has more than one count but fewer than ten. The rearrangement links TRBV7-2 to TRBJ2-2; no reliable D call. The CDR3 length is 14 residues. Germline V gene lookup returns CDR1 SGHTA and CDR2 FQGNSA. Trimming pared 8 bases from V and 6 bases from J, leaving 16 bases between. The CDR3 loop is CASSGAWRAGELFF. CDR3 DNA: TGTGCCAGCTCCGGTGCCTGGCGCGCCGGGGAGCTGTTTTTT.

This clonotype was picked up a small number of times. CDR3 amino acids: CAGTQYNEQFF. CDR3 DNA sequence: TGTGCGGGGACTCAATACAATGAGCAGTTCTTC. The chain is built from TRBV7-9 and TRBJ2-1, with D possibly matching TRBD2 (6 bases). Looked up from germline, CDR1 is SEHNR and CDR2 is FQNEAQ (reference sequence). This CDR3 has 11 amino acids.